Described below is a single TCR beta chain sequence and its context. What it recognizes is unknown. Germline V gives CDR1 SGHNT, CDR2 YYREEE (reference sequence). V was shortened by 3 bases and J by 0 bases, with 10 bases between the two germline ends. This CDR3 comprises 14 residues. This record belongs to a study of T cell responses to AZD1222 COVID-19 vaccine. Study-wide context: Second-dose intervals of approximately 4 or approximately 12 weeks were pooled. Findings and limits, study-wide: Clonal diversity was possibly underestimated; the donors were predominantly white British and more often female. Sampled repertoires all dated from after the peak T cell response.

Using immunoSEQ multiplex PCR, the repertoire was profiled, and TCRdb retains in-frame clones only, with some absent. The repertoire holds about 140,000 clones, with approximately 90% as singletons. The TCR comes from an adult in good health. The chain employs TRBV5-4 and TRBJ2-7, with no clear D. Sequenced material: peripheral blood, taken on day 0 of AZD1222 vaccination. The CDR3 reads CASSSGDSSYEQYF. CDR3 sequence (DNA): TGTGCCAGCAGCTCGGGTGACTCCTCCTACGAGCAGTACTTC.